The present TCR beta chain was sequenced within a study of blood T cells in healthy people across ages. This clonotype was seen only a few times. Its antigen is unknown. Study-wide points: Long-lived donors exceeded aged donors in naive CD4+ cells and diversity.

Alongside a J-beta primer mix, a sample-barcoded 5' primer served in a second PCR lasting roughly 6 to 11 cycles. From the 5' RACE reads, TCRdb called clonotypes with MiXCR, one entry per CDR3 protein. The data show under 800,000 distinct CDR3 sequences, with over 20% seen just once and about 3.6% held by the top ten. Trimming pared 4 bases from V and 10 bases from J, leaving 11 bases between. Germline lookup yields CDR1 LGHDT and CDR2 YNNKEL (reference sequence). The CDR3 consists of 12 residues. Every participating donor contributed roughly 9.6 milliliters of peripheral blood through a draw. The clonotype comes from a man in his sixties or seventies in good health. The sequenced sample consisted of blood. This chain connects TRBV3-1 to TRBJ2-1; D is undetermined. The CDR3 nucleotides are TGTGCCAGCAGCCTGACACTCAGGGAGCAGTTCTTC. Its translation is CASSLTLREQFF.